The clone carrying this T cell receptor (beta chain) was seen only a few times. Its antigen is not known. PCR was performed using 60 Vbeta and 13 Jbeta primers. Clones were sequenced by immunoSEQ multiplex PCR, and TCRdb holds only the in-frame ones, with some missing. The profile shows approximately 120,000 clones, around 78% of them singletons. The sample is drawn from a study of cytomegalovirus exposure and HLA in healthy donors. Across the study: Earlier findings included more than 95 million unique TCR beta sequences obtained from about 179 million T cells.

CDR3 length: 14 amino acids. V lost 6 bases and J 7 bases, leaving 13 bases between the germline ends. Germline V lookup: CDR1 MDHEN, CDR2 SYDVKM. Study-wide results and limits: Common viral pathogens seemed, in a later analysis, to connect with several of the most significant clusters.

Material: PBMCs. The chain employs TRBV28 and TRBJ1-6, with TRBD1 as a possible D gene (6 bases). This receptor was obtained from a man between 60 and 70 years old in good health and CMV-seropositive. The CDR3, as DNA: TGTGCCAGCAGCCAGACAGGAACCAATTCACCCCTCCACTTT. Its translation is CASSQTGTNSPLHF.